The clone carrying this T cell receptor beta chain was seen a handful of times. Its target is unknown. The germline V and J ends were trimmed by 2 bases and 6 bases, with 8 bases remaining between them. There are 13 residues in the CDR3. TCRdb redid the calling of the 5' RACE reads with MiXCR, one entry per CDR3 protein. In the table there are roughly 690,000 distinct CDR3 sequences, roughly 20% of which are singletons. The data were obtained in a study of identical twins. Regarding the study as a whole: Twin-shared out-of-frame alpha sequences were enriched for low generation probability. It was out-of-frame TCR alpha sharing in monozygotic twins that models underestimated.

The data also belong to a second study, concerning T cells expressing NK-cell markers. That work adds: HCMV serostatus: most of the eight sequenced donors positive, one negative. Of the CD8+ T cells in 5 to 7 donors, about 1.0-7.0% belonged to dominant NKG2C+ clonotypes.

V is TRBV12-3 or TRBV12-4 and J is TRBJ1-5; a weak D match, TRBD1 (6 bases). Sample: PBMCs. The receptor was derived from a young woman in good health. This chain's CDR3 is CASSLTGLQPQHF. The CDR3 bases are TGTGCCAGCAGTTTAACAGGGCTTCAGCCCCAGCATTTT.